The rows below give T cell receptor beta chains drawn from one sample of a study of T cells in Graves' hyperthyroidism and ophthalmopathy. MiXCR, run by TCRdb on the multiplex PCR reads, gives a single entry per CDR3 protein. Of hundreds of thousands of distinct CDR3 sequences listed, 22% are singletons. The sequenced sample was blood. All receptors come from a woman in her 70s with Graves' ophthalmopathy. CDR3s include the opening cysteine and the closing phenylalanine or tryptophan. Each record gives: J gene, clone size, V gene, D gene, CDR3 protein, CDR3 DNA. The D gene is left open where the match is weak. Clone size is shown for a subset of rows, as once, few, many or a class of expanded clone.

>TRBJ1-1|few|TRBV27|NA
CASSPLDSRKAFF
TGTGCCAGCAGTCCCCTGGACAGCAGGAAAGCTTTCTTT
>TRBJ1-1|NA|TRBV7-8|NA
CASSLVHGPTEAFF
TGTGCCAGCAGCTTAGTCCACGGACCCACTGAAGCTTTCTTT
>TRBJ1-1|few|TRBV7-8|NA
CASSLEAPKGEAFF
TGTGCCAGCAGCTTAGAGGCCCCTAAGGGTGAAGCTTTCTTT
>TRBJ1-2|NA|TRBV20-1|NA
CSARAIGQKINYGYTF
TGCAGTGCTAGAGCCATTGGACAGAAAATAAACTATGGCTACACCTTC
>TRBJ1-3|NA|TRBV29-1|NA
CSVVIDTIYF
TGCAGCGTTGTTATCGACACCATATATTTT
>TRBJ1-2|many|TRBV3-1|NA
CASSQWSSYGYTF
TGTGCCAGCAGCCAATGGAGCAGCTATGGCTACACCTTC
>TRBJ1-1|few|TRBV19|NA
CASISSGEKNTEAFF
TGTGCCAGTATTTCGTCGGGCGAAAAGAACACTGAAGCTTTCTTT
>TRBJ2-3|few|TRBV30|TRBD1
CAWSVGQGATQYF
TGTGCCTGGAGTGTCGGACAGGGGGCTACGCAGTATTTT
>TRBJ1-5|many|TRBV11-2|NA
CASSLVWDQPQHF
TGTGCCAGCAGCTTAGTTTGGGATCAGCCCCAGCATTTT
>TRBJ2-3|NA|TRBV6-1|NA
CASSPGLAPLTDTQYF
TGTGCCAGCAGCCCCGGGCTAGCGCCATTGACAGATACGCAGTATTTT
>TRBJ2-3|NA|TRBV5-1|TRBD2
CASSLPRTSGNTDTQYF
TGCGCCAGCAGCTTGCCTAGGACTAGCGGGAACACAGATACGCAGTATTTT
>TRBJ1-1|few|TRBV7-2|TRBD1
CASSWDRANTEAFF
TGTGCCAGCAGCTGGGACAGGGCGAACACTGAAGCTTTCTTT
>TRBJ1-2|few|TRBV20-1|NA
CSAGTGIYGYTF
TGCAGTGCTGGTACAGGGATTTATGGCTACACCTTC
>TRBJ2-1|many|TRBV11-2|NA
CASSLDRIGEQFF
TGTGCCAGCAGCTTAGATCGAATAGGTGAGCAGTTCTTC
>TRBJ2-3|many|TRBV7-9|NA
CASSLSRWRPTDTQYF
TGTGCCAGCAGCTTATCGCGTTGGCGGCCGACAGATACGCAGTATTTT
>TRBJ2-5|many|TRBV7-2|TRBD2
CASSDYGLEARETQYF
TGTGCCAGCAGCGACTACGGACTAGAAGCACGGGAGACCCAGTACTTC
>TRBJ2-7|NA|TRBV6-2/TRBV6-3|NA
CASSFPGGAYEQYF
TGTGCCAGCAGTTTTCCGGGGGGCGCGTACGAGCAGTACTTC
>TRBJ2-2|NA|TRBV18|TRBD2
CASSLLAGATGELFF
TGTGCCAGCTCACTACTAGCGGGAGCGACCGGGGAGCTGTTTTTT
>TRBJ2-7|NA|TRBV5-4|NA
CASSGGGAIAYEQYF
TGTGCCAGCAGCGGGGGGGGGGCCATAGCCTACGAGCAGTACTTC
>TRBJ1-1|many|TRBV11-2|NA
CASSPTPFF
TGTGCCAGCAGCCCGACCCCTTTCTTT
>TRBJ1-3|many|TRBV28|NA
CASSSNWGNTIYF
TGTGCCAGCAGTTCAAACTGGGGAAACACCATATATTTT
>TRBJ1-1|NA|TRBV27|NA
CASSLYPTMNTEAFF
TGTGCCAGCAGTTTATACCCAACCATGAACACTGAAGCTTTCTTT
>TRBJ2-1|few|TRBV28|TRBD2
CASSLSTSGRWGMRNEQFF
TGTGCCAGCAGTTTATCTACTAGCGGGAGATGGGGAATGAGGAATGAGCAGTTCTTC
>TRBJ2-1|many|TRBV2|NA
CASSGDRSYNEQFF
TGTGCCAGCAGTGGCGACAGGTCATACAATGAGCAGTTCTTC
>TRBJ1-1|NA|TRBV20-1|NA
CSAKDPLNTEAFF
TGCAGTGCTAAGGATCCCTTGAACACTGAAGCTTTCTTT
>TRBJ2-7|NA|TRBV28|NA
CASSAMADTSYEQYF
TGTGCCAGCAGCGCGATGGCGGACACTTCCTACGAGCAGTACTTC
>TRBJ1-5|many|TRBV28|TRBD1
CAARRGGQGQPQHF
TGTGCCGCAAGGCGGGGGGGACAGGGACAGCCCCAGCATTTT
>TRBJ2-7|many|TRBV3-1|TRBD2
CASSRLGLAYEQYF
TGTGCCAGCAGCCGACTGGGACTAGCGTACGAGCAGTACTTC
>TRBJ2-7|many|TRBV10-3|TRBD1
CAISDGQDSYEQYF
TGTGCCATCAGTGATGGACAGGACTCCTACGAGCAGTACTTC
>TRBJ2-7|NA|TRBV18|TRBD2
CASSPGRGDYEQYF
TGTGCCAGCTCACCCGGACGGGGGGACTACGAGCAGTACTTC
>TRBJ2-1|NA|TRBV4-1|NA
CASSLSYEGSYNEQFF
TGCGCCAGCAGCCTAAGCTATGAAGGCTCCTACAATGAGCAGTTCTTC
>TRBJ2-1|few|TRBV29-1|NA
CSARRTPEHEQFF
TGCAGCGCGCGGCGGACCCCCGAACATGAGCAGTTCTTC
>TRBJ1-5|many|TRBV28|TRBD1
CASRPGQGFQPQHF
TGTGCCAGCAGACCCGGACAGGGATTTCAGCCCCAGCATTTT
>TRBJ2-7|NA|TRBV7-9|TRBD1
CASSSGQGHEQYF
TGTGCCAGCAGCTCGGGACAGGGACACGAGCAGTACTTC
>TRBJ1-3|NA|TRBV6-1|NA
CASSGYSGNTIYF
TGTGCCAGCAGTGGCTACTCTGGAAACACCATATATTTT
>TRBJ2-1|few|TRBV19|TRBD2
CASRLAGENEQFF
TGTGCCAGTAGACTAGCGGGAGAGAATGAGCAGTTCTTC